This passage covers 2 T cell receptor beta chains from one sample sequenced in a study of beta chain features in type 1 diabetes. The study's findings and limits: All four CD4+ subsets from Type 1 diabetes patients carried moderately but significantly shorter TCRB CDR3s.

Their antigens remain unidentified. Expressed TCRB transcripts were sequenced because the entire RNA isolate underwent reverse transcription. TCRdb's table, derived via immunoSEQ multiplex PCR, lists solely in-frame clones and lacks some. This table holds roughly 730,000 clones, 13% found once. Source material: naive CD4+ T cells from blood. These receptors all stem from a man younger than 30 with type 1 diabetes.

This clone was counted a few times. The chain couples TRBV5-1 to TRBJ1-2, with TRBD1 as a possible D gene (5 bases). Trimming pared 8 bases from V and 0 bases from J, leaving 14 bases between. In germline, CDR1 is SGHRS, CDR2 YFSETQ. CDR3 length: 14 amino acids. The CDR3 bases are TGCGCCAGTACGACAGCTCCTGCTAACTATGGCTACACCTTC. Protein sequence: CASTTAPANYGYTF.

In this sample, this clone turned up a few times. V and J are TRBV7-9 and TRBJ1-5; tentative D call: TRBD1 (5 bases). The CDR3 consists of 14 residues. V lost 5 bases and J lost 3, with 11 bases in between. Germline CDR1 is SEHNR and CDR2 is FQNEAQ (reference sequence). The CDR3 reads CASSPDRVNQPQHF. The CDR3 DNA reads as TGTGCCAGCAGCCCAGACAGAGTCAATCAGCCCCAGCATTTT. Full variable domain (remainder filled in from reference TRBV7-9 and TRBJ1-5): DTGVSQNPRHKITKRGQNVTFRCDPISEHNRLYWYRQTLGQGPEFLTYFQNEAQLEKSRLLSDRFSAERPKGSFSTLEIQRTEQGDSAMYLCASSPDRVNQPQHFGDGTRLSIL.